One sample yielded the 17 T cell receptor beta chains listed below, sequenced in a study of T cell changes during pregnancy in multiple sclerosis. Libraries were prepared by immunoSEQ multiplex PCR; TCRdb keeps only in-frame clonotypes and omits some of them. This table holds 30,000 to 40,000 clones, roughly 90% found once. Sequenced here: CD4+ T cells from peripheral blood mononuclear cells, sampled after pregnancy. The receptors stem from a female donor in good health, enrolled as a control in a pregnancy study.

The genes are TRBV19 and TRBJ2-5, with 14 bases matching TRBD2. CDR1 and CDR2 (germline): LNHDA, SQIVND (reference sequence). The CDR3 length is 18 residues. The ends lost 7 bases at V and 5 bases at J; junction bases unmatched: 15. DNA for the CDR3: TGTGCCAGTACCACTGCCCCGGGACTAGCGGGAGAGTGGGAGACCCAGTACTTC. Its protein is CASTTAPGLAGEWETQYF.

The chain is built from TRBV7-2 and TRBJ2-1; D unclear. The CDR3 is 16 amino acids. V lost 7 bases and J lost 4, with 20 bases in between. CDR1 and CDR2 (germline): SGHTA, FQGNSA. CDR3 DNA: TGTGCCAGCAATATCGGGTTTAGGAATGAATACAATGAGCAGTTCTTC. Translating gives CASNIGFRNEYNEQFF.

The chain carries TRBV7-9 and TRBJ1-2; a possible D gene is TRBD1 (5 bases). This CDR3 contains 17 residues. CDR1 and CDR2 (germline): SEHNR, FQNEAQ (reference sequence). V dropped 5 bases and J dropped 7 bases, with 26 bases sitting between them. CDR3 in DNA: TGTGCCAGCAGCAGCTTATGGGGGAGGGAATCCACTATTGGCTACACCTTC. The encoded protein is CASSSLWGRESTIGYTF.

The V call is TRBV6-5, the J call TRBJ2-5, with TRBD1 identical over 7 bases. CDR1 MNHEY and CDR2 SVGAGI come from the germline V gene. The CDR3 length is 14 residues. The J segment lost 5 bases and the V segment lost 2 bases, leaving 5 bases of the junction unmatched. Written as DNA, the CDR3 is TGTGCCAGCAGTTACAGGGGGCAAGGGGAGACCCAGTACTTC. Translated, it gives CASSYRGQGETQYF.

The rearrangement links TRBV28 to TRBJ2-7; a possible D gene is TRBD2 (6 bases). V was trimmed by 2 bases and J by 0 bases, leaving 11 bases between them. The germline V gene has CDR1 MDHEN and CDR2 SYDVKM. The CDR3 has 15 amino acids. CDR3 region: CASSLVVAASYEQYF. The CDR3 DNA reads as TGTGCCAGCAGTTTAGTGGTAGCGGCCTCCTACGAGCAGTACTTC.

The chain couples TRBV19 to TRBJ2-7; TRBD1 aligns across 8 bases. CDR3 length: 15 amino acids. V shed 5 bases, J shed 3 bases, and the junction held 9 bases outside the gene matches. Germline CDR1 and CDR2: LNHDA and SQIVND (reference sequence). CDR3 nucleotides: TGTGCCAGTAGTGCTCGGACAGGGTCGTTCTACGAGCAGTACTTC. Translating gives CASSARTGSFYEQYF. Drawing the rest from reference TRBV19 and TRBJ2-7, the complete variable domain is DGGITQSPKYLFRKEGQNVTLSCEQNLNHDAMYWYRQDPGQGLRLIYYSQIVNDFQKGDIAEGYSVSREKKESFPLTVTSAQKNPTAFYLCASSARTGSFYEQYFGPGTRLTVT.

V usage is TRBV7-9 and J usage is TRBJ1-4; a possible D gene is TRBD1 (6 bases). In germline, CDR1 is SEHNR, CDR2 FQNEAQ (reference sequence). This CDR3 has 15 amino acids. Trimming stripped 2 bases from V and 8 bases from J, with 15 bases between. Here the CDR3 reads CASSLWTAVGEKLFF. The CDR3 DNA sequence: TGTGCCAGCAGCTTATGGACAGCGGTCGGGGAAAAACTGTTTTTT.

V gene TRBV6-6 combines with J gene TRBJ1-3; TRBD1 agrees at 7 bases. Trimming at V came to 4 bases and at J to 2 bases, leaving 2 bases not matched to a gene. Germline V lookup: CDR1 MNHNY, CDR2 SVGAGI (reference sequence). The CDR3 is 14 residues long. The CDR3 nucleotides are TGTGCCAGCAGTTCGACAGGGACTGGAAACACCATATATTTT. This codes for CASSSTGTGNTIYF.

The chain carries TRBV27 and TRBJ1-2, with no clear D. Germline V gene lookup returns CDR1 MNHEY and CDR2 SMNVEV (reference sequence). The CDR3 is made up of 13 amino acids. Trimming left V 3 bases short and J 2 bases short, with 7 bases between. The chain's CDR3 is CASSFEGNYGYTF. The CDR3 bases are TGTGCCAGCAGTTTTGAGGGAAACTATGGCTACACCTTC.

The rearrangement links TRBV5-1 to TRBJ1-6; tentative D call: TRBD1 (6 bases). V was clipped by 2 bases and J by 8 bases, with 11 bases between them. The CDR3 runs 14 residues. CDR1 and CDR2 (germline): SGHRS, YFSETQ. The CDR3 DNA sequence: TGCGCCAGCAGCTTCAGGGCAGGGGATTCACCCCTCCACTTT. Its translation is CASSFRAGDSPLHF.

This clone was seen a few times. The V call is TRBV9, the J call TRBJ2-2; possible D gene TRBD2, 5 bases. The CDR3 contains 15 residues. V gave up 4 bases and J gave up 4 bases, with 14 bases separating them. Germline V lookup: CDR1 SGDLS, CDR2 YYNGEE. CDR3 nucleotide sequence: TGTGCCAGCAGCTACATGGGAGCTTTCACCGGGGAGCTGTTTTTT. Translating it yields CASSYMGAFTGELFF.

This sequence joins TRBV6-4 and TRBJ1-6; no clear D. The CDR3 has 15 amino acids. Germline CDR1 is MRHNA and CDR2 is SNTAGT. Trimming stripped 4 bases from V and 0 bases from J, with 7 bases between. CDR3 amino acids: CASSAASSYNSPLHF. In nucleotides, the CDR3 is TGTGCCAGCAGTGCCGCGAGCTCCTATAATTCACCCCTCCACTTT.

The chain is built from TRBV15 and TRBJ1-2; tentatively, D is TRBD1 (5 bases). Deletions cut 11 bases from V and 2 bases from J, with 18 bases between. The CDR3 has 14 amino acids. Germline V gene data show CDR1 as LNHNV and CDR2 as YYDKDF (reference sequence). CDR3 in amino acids: CASRRGGQNYGYTF. CDR3 sequence (DNA): TGTGCCTCGAGGAGGGGCGGTCAGAACTATGGCTACACCTTC.

To note about this clone: A read error may produce the germline difference seen at one junction end. The chain is built from TRBV30 and TRBJ2-5, with D perhaps TRBD2 (5 bases). The germline gives CDR1 GTSNPN, CDR2 SVGIG (reference sequence). The CDR3 is made up of 12 amino acids. The CDR3 nucleotides are TGTGCCTGGGAGAGCGGTCAAGGGACCCAGTACTTC. Amino acid sequence: CAWESGQGTQYF.

The chain joins TRBV27 to TRBJ2-1, with 10 nucleotides matching TRBD1. V gave up 5 bases and J gave up 14 bases; unmatched junction bases: 3. This CDR3 region has 11 residues. The germline V gene has CDR1 MNHEY and CDR2 SMNVEV (reference sequence). CDR3 DNA sequence: TGTGCCAGCAGTACGACAGGGGGCAAGTTCTTC. It encodes CASSTTGGKFF.

V usage is TRBV7-8 and J usage is TRBJ2-3; TRBD1 agrees at 7 bases. V trimming: 5 bases; J trimming: 4 bases; junction bases outside the gene matches: 6. The CDR3 is made up of 14 amino acids. CDR1 SGHVS and CDR2 FQNEAQ come from the germline V gene. The CDR3 loop is CASSTRQGSDTQYF. The CDR3 bases are TGTGCCAGCAGCACCCGACAGGGTTCAGATACGCAGTATTTT. The complete variable domain, with remaining parts taken from reference TRBV7-8 and TRBJ2-3, reads GAGVSQSPRYKVAKRGQDVALRCDPISGHVSLFWYQQALGQGPEFLTYFQNEAQLDKSGLPSDRFFAERPEGSVSTLKIQRTQQEDSAVYLCASSTRQGSDTQYFGPGTRLTVL.

The J gene is TRBJ1-2, the V gene TRBV11-2; D possibly corresponds to TRBD1 (6 bases). The germline V gene encodes CDR1 SGHAT and CDR2 FQNNGV. The CDR3 totals 14 residues. V shed 2 bases and J shed 1 base, with 8 bases lying between them. The CDR3 loop reads CASSLNRVNYGYTF. The CDR3 DNA reads TGTGCCAGCAGCTTAAACAGGGTTAACTATGGCTACACCTTC.